These T cell receptor beta chains were read from a single sample in a study of blood T cell repertoires in COVID-19. Produced via immunoSEQ multiplex PCR; TCRdb's table is partial and in-frame only. The table records 200,000 to 250,000 clones, 86% of them present only once. The sample was peripheral blood. The source of these receptors is a man older than 75 with acute or convalescent COVID-19. Both conserved end residues are part of each CDR3. A D gene is named only where the DNA matches it firmly. Size is stated for part of the rows, as once, few or many counts, or as a class when the clone is expanded.

.,TRBV21-1,.,TRBJ2-1,15,CASSDRLAEYNEQFF,TGTGCCAGCAGCGATAGACTAGCGGAGTACAATGAGCAGTTCTTC
TRBD1,TRBV2,.,TRBJ1-3,16,CASRARTGGNGNTIYF,TGTGCCAGCAGGGCACGGACAGGTGGGAATGGAAACACCATATATTTT
TRBD2,TRBV4-2,few,TRBJ2-3,18,CASSPRILAGGGSDTQYF,TGTGCCAGCAGCCCGAGGATTCTAGCGGGGGGCGGGTCAGATACGCAGTATTTT
.,TRBV19,.,TRBJ2-6,16,CASTLPAGSGANVLTF,TGTGCCAGTACCCTGCCGGCAGGCTCTGGGGCCAACGTCCTGACTTTC
.,TRBV5-5,.,TRBJ1-6,15,CASSSLTGNNSPLHF,TGTGCCAGCAGCAGTTTGACGGGGAATAATTCACCCCTCCACTTT
.,TRBV5-1,few,TRBJ2-7,15,CASSLVQGGIGEQYF,TGCGCCAGCAGCTTGGTGCAGGGGGGAATCGGCGAGCAGTACTTC
TRBD2,TRBV5-4,.,TRBJ2-2,17,CASSLGLAGTFTGELFF,TGTGCCAGCAGCTTGGGGCTAGCGGGGACTTTCACCGGGGAGCTGTTTTTT
TRBD1,TRBV15,.,TRBJ1-1,14,CATSTGQVFGRAFF,TGTGCCACCAGCACCGGACAGGTCTTTGGTCGAGCTTTCTTT
TRBD1,TRBV4-3,few,TRBJ1-5,15,CASSQGDRGDQPQHF,TGCGCCAGCAGCCAGGGGGACAGGGGGGATCAGCCCCAGCATTTT
.,TRBV2,once,TRBJ1-6,15,CASSRLQGRGSPLHF,TGTGCCAGCAGTCGGTTACAGGGACGGGGTTCACCCCTCCACTTT
.,TRBV11-3,once,TRBJ2-3,13,CASSSRGTDTQYF,TGTGCCAGCAGTTCCAGGGGCACAGATACGCAGTATTTT
.,TRBV5-1,.,TRBJ1-1,15,CASSRPTGIGTEAFF,TGCGCCAGCAGTAGGCCAACAGGGATCGGCACTGAAGCTTTCTTT
TRBD1,TRBV19,.,TRBJ1-2,16,CASSAGQPRGTGGYTF,TGTGCCAGTAGTGCGGGACAGCCTAGAGGGACGGGAGGCTACACCTTC
.,TRBV19,.,TRBJ2-1,15,CASSIATTLGNEQFF,TGTGCCAGTAGTATAGCGACTACTCTAGGCAATGAGCAGTTCTTC
TRBD1,TRBV19,.,TRBJ2-3,15,CASSRQGASTDTQYF,TGTGCCAGTAGTAGGCAGGGGGCGTCCACAGATACGCAGTATTTT
TRBD2,TRBV19,.,TRBJ2-1,13,CASSPPPPSGGFF,TGTGCCAGTAGTCCCCCACCCCCTAGCGGGGGATTCTTC
.,TRBV14,.,TRBJ1-1,14,CASSSYDGDTEAFF,TGTGCCAGCAGCTCCTACGATGGAGACACTGAAGCTTTCTTT
TRBD1,TRBV19,.,TRBJ2-7,15,CASSPGQGRSYEQYF,TGTGCCAGTAGTCCCGGACAGGGACGTTCCTACGAGCAGTACTTC
TRBD1,TRBV6-4,.,TRBJ1-1,14,CASSPTGDYAEAFF,TGTGCCAGCAGCCCGACAGGGGATTACGCTGAAGCTTTCTTT
TRBD1,TRBV6-6,.,TRBJ2-5,15,CASSRTDRGQETQYF,TGTGCCAGCAGTCGAACGGACAGGGGCCAAGAGACCCAGTACTTC
.,TRBV5-1,.,TRBJ2-7,14,CASSASGSSYEQYF,TGCGCCAGCAGCGCCTCCGGGTCTTCCTACGAGCAGTACTTC
.,TRBV2,.,TRBJ1-1,12,CASKRLNTEAFF,TGTGCCAGCAAGAGGCTGAACACTGAAGCTTTCTTT
TRBD2,TRBV11-2,few,TRBJ2-3,18,CASSLVWGAGERGVTQYF,TGTGCCAGCAGCTTAGTTTGGGGTGCGGGCGAGCGGGGGGTTACGCAGTATTTT
TRBD1,TRBV5-4,.,TRBJ1-2,14,CASSFPGQNYGYTF,TGTGCCAGCAGCTTTCCGGGACAGAACTATGGCTACACCTTC
.,TRBV6-5,.,TRBJ2-1,14,CASSYRDKYNEQFF,TGTGCCAGCAGTTACCGGGACAAATACAATGAGCAGTTCTTC
TRBD1,TRBV5-1,.,TRBJ1-6,17,CASSLQGGASYNSPLHF,TGCGCCAGCAGCTTGCAAGGGGGCGCATCCTATAATTCACCCCTCCACTTT
TRBD1,TRBV28,.,TRBJ2-7,15,CASSLVQGASYEQYF,TGTGCCAGCAGCCTCGTACAGGGGGCATCCTACGAGCAGTACTTC
TRBD1,TRBV28,.,TRBJ1-5,17,CASSSGQGASSNQPQHF,TGTGCCAGCAGTTCGGGACAGGGGGCGTCAAGCAATCAGCCCCAGCATTTT
TRBD2,TRBV27,.,TRBJ2-1,15,CASRTSGNLYNEQFF,TGTGCCAGTAGGACTAGCGGGAACCTCTACAATGAGCAGTTCTTC
.,TRBV14,.,TRBJ2-5,13,CASSQSVQETQYF,TGTGCCAGCAGCCAATCAGTTCAAGAGACCCAGTACTTC
.,TRBV25-1,.,TRBJ1-5,13,CASSERGNQPQHF,TGTGCCAGCAGTGAGAGGGGCAATCAGCCCCAGCATTTT
TRBD1,TRBV11-3,once,TRBJ2-7,14,CASSSGTGRYEQYF,TGTGCCAGCAGCTCCGGGACAGGGAGATACGAGCAGTACTTC
.,TRBV20-1,.,TRBJ1-2,11,CSASPGPGYTF,TGCAGTGCTAGTCCCGGTCCCGGCTACACCTTC
.,TRBV19,.,TRBJ1-1,15,CASSNQGLGITEAFF,TGTGCCAGTAGTAACCAGGGGTTGGGTATCACTGAAGCTTTCTTT
.,TRBV3-1/TRBV3-2,.,TRBJ2-7,15,CASSQDKWSSYEQYF,TGTGCCAGCAGCCAAGATAAATGGAGCTCCTACGAGCAGTACTTC
.,TRBV29-1,.,TRBJ2-5,12,CSVEPGEETQYF,TGCAGCGTTGAGCCAGGGGAAGAGACCCAGTACTTC
.,TRBV29-1,.,TRBJ1-1,14,CSVARAGMNTEAFF,TGCAGCGTTGCCAGGGCAGGGATGAACACTGAAGCTTTCTTT